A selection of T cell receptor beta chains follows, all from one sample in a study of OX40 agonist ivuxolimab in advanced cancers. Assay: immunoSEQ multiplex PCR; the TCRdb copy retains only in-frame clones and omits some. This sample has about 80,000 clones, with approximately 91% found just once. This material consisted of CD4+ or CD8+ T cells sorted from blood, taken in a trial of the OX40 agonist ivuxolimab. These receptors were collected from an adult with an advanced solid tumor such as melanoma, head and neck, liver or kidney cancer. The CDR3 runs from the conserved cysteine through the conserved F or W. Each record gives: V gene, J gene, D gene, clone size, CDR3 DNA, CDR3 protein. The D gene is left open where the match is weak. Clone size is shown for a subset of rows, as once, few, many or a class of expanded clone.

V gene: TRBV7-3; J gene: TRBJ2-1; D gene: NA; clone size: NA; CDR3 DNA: TGTGCCAGCAGCTTAACGCCAGCGACTTCCTACAATGAGCAGTTCTTC; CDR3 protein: CASSLTPATSYNEQFF
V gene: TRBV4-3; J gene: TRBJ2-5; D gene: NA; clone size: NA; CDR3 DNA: TGCGCCAGCAGCCAAGCCGGGGCACAAGAGGCCCAGTACTTC; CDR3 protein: CASSQAGAQEAQYF
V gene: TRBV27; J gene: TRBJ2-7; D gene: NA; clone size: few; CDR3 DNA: TGTGCCAGCAGTTCCCTGACTTCAGCCCCGTACGAGCAGTACTTC; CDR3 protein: CASSSLTSAPYEQYF
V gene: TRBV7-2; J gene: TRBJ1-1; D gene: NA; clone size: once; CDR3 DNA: TGTGCCAGCAGTGTGACGGCTGGTATTGTCAATGAAGCTTTCTTT; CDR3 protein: CASSVTAGIVNEAFF
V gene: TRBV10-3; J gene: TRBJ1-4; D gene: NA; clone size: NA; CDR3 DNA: TGTGCCATCAGTGAACAGAATGAAAAACTGTTTTTT; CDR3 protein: CAISEQNEKLFF
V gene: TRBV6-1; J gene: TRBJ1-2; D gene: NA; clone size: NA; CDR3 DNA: TGTGCCAGCATGGGTTATAACTATGGCTACACCTTC; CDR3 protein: CASMGYNYGYTF
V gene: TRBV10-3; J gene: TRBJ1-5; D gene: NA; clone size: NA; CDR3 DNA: TGTGCCATCAGAGGAGACGAGCGCAATCAGCCCCAGCATTTT; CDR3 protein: CAIRGDERNQPQHF
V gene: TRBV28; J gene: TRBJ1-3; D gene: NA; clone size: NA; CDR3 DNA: TGTGCCAGCAGCCTACAGTCAGGACCTGGAAACACCATATATTTT; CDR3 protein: CASSLQSGPGNTIYF
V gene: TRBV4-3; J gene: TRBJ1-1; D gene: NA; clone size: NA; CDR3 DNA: TGCGCCAGCAGCCAGGGGGGGGGAGGCACTGAAGCTTTCTTT; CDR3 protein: CASSQGGGGTEAFF
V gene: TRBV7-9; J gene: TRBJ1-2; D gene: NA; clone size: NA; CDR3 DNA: TGTGCCAGCAGGAACCTTGGGGATTTCTATGGCTACACCTTC; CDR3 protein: CASRNLGDFYGYTF
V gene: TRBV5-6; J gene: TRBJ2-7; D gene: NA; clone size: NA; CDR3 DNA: TGTGCCAGCAGGTTCAGGGACTTCTCCTACGAGCAGTACTTC; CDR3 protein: CASRFRDFSYEQYF
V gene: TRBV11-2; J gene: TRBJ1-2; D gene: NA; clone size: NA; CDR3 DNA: TGTGCCAGCAGCTTAGATAGAAGAGGTAATGGCTACACCTTC; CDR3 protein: CASSLDRRGNGYTF
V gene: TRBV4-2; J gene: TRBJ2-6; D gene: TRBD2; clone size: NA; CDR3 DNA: TGTGCCAGCAGCCAAGACCTAGCGGGAGTCGGCTCTGGGGCCAACGTCCTGACTTTC; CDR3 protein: CASSQDLAGVGSGANVLTF
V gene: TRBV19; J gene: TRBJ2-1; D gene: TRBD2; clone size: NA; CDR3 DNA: TGTGCCAGTAGTCTGTGGACTAGCGGGACCAATGAGCAGTTCTTC; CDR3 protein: CASSLWTSGTNEQFF
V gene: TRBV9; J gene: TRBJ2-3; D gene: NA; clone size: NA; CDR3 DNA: TGTGCCAGCAGCGCCCGGGATCCCGGAGATACGCAGTATTTT; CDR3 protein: CASSARDPGDTQYF
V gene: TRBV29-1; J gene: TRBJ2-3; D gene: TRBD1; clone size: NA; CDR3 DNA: TGCAGCGTTGAACCGGGACAGGGGGCTCCAGATACGCAGTATTTT; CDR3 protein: CSVEPGQGAPDTQYF
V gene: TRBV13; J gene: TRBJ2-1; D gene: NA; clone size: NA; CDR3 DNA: TGTGCCAGCAGCTCCGGAAGGTATAATGAGCAGTTCTTC; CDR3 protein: CASSSGRYNEQFF
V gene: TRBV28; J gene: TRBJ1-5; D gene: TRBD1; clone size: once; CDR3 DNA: TGTGCCAGCGTCTACCGGGACAGGGGCAATCAGCCCCAGCATTTT; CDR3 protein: CASVYRDRGNQPQHF
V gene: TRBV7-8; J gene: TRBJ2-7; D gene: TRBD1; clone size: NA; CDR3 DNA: TGTGCCAGCAGACAGGGGGCGATTTCCTACGAGCAGTACTTC; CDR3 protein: CASRQGAISYEQYF
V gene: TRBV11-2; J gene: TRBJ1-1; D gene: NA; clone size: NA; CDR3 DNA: TGTGCCAGCAGCTTAGTTCGACAAAAAGAAGCTTTCTTT; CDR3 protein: CASSLVRQKEAFF
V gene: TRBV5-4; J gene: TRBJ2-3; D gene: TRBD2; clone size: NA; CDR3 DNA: TGTGCCAGCAGCTTGGGGTCGACTAGCGGGGACTCAGATACGCAGTATTTT; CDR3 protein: CASSLGSTSGDSDTQYF
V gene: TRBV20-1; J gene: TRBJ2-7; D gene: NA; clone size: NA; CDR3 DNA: TGCAGTGCGGACAGCTCCTACGAGCAGTACTTC; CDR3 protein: CSADSSYEQYF
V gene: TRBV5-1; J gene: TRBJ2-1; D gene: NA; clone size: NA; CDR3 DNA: TGCGCCAGCAGCTTAATGATTTCAGGGGCTTCGCCCATTTACAATGAGCAGTTCTTC; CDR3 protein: CASSLMISGASPIYNEQFF
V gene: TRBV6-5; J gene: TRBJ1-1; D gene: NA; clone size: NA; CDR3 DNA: TGTGCCAGCATGGCGAGGGTGGGGACGTCGAGCGAAGCTTTCTTT; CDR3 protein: CASMARVGTSSEAFF
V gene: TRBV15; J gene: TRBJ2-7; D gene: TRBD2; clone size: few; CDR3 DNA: TGTGCCACCAGCAGAGATCCCGGGACTAGCGGGCTTAAGGAGCAGTACTTC; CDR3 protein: CATSRDPGTSGLKEQYF
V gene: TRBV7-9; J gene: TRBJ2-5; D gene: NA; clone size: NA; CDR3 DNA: TGTGCCAGCAGCTTAGTAGGCAGGGAAGTTGCCCAGTACTTC; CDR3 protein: CASSLVGREVAQYF
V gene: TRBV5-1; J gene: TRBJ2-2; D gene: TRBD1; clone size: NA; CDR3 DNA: TGCGCCAGCAGCTGGGACAGCAACACCGGGGAGCTGTTTTTT; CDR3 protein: CASSWDSNTGELFF
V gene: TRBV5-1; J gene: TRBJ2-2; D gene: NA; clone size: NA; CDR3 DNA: TGCGCCAGCAGCCTGGATGGTGGGGCCGGGGAGCTGTTTTTT; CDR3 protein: CASSLDGGAGELFF
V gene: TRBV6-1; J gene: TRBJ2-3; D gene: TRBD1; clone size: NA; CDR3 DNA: TGTGCCAACAGTGAAAGGGGACAGGGGGTACGCACAGATACGCAGTATTTT; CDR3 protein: CANSERGQGVRTDTQYF
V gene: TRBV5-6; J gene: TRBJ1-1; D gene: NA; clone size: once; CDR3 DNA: TGTGCCAGCAGCTTGGACTCTATCGGGGGGAGGCCAGGGAACACTGAAGCTTTCTTT; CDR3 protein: CASSLDSIGGRPGNTEAFF
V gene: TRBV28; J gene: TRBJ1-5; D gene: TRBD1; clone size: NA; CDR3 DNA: TGTGCCAGCAGCACAACCGGGACAGGGGGGAATCAGCCCCAGCATTTT; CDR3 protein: CASSTTGTGGNQPQHF
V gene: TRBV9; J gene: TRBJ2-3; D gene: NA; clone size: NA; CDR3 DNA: TGTGCCAGCAGCGTTAGCACAGATACGCAGTATTTT; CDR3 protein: CASSVSTDTQYF
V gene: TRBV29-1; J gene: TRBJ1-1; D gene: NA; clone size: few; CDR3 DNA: TGCAGCGTTGCTGTACCGAAAAACACTGAAGCTTTCTTT; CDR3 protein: CSVAVPKNTEAFF
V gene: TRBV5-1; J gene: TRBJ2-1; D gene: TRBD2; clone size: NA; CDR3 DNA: TGCGCCAGCAGCTCCGGACTAGCGGGAGGGGTTGAGCAGTTCTTC; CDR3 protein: CASSSGLAGGVEQFF
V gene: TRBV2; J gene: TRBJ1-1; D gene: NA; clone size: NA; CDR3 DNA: TGTGCCAGCACGTGGGATGGGAACACTGAAGCTTTCTTT; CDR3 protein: CASTWDGNTEAFF
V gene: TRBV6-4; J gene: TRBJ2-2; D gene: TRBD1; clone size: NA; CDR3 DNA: TGTGCCAGCAGCGCGGACAGGGCCACCGGGGAGCTGTTTTTT; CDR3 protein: CASSADRATGELFF
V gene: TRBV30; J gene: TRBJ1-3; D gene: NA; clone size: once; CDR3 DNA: TGTGCCTGGAGTGTTACAGGTCGGAGCTCTGGAAACACCATATATTTT; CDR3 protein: CAWSVTGRSSGNTIYF
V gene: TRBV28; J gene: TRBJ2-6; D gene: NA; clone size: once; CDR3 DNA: TGTGCCAGCAGTTATAGGACTTTCTCTGGGGCCAACGTCCTGACTTTC; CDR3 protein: CASSYRTFSGANVLTF
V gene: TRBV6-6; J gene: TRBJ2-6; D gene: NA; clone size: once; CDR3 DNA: TGTGCCAGCAGTAAAGGGGGGTCTGGGGCCAACGTCCTGACTTTC; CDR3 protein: CASSKGGSGANVLTF
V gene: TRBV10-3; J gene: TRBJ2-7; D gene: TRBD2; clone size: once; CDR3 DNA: TGTGCCATCAAACATGAACTAGCGGGTGGTACGTACGAGCAGTACTTC; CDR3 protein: CAIKHELAGGTYEQYF
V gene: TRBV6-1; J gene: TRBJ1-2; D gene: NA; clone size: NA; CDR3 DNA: TGTGCCAGCAGTGAAATGGGGTTCATTAACTATGGCTACACCTTC; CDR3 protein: CASSEMGFINYGYTF
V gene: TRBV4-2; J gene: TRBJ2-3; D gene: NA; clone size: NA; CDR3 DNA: TGTGCCAGCAGCCAATTCTCGGGTCTACGAGACCCAGATACGCAGTATTTT; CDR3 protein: CASSQFSGLRDPDTQYF
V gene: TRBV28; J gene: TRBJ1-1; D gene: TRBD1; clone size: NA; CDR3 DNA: TGTGCCAGCAGTTTAACAGGGGGAGCGACTGAAGCTTTCTTT; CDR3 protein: CASSLTGGATEAFF
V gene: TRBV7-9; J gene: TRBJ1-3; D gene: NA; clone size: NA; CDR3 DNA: TGTGCCAGCAGCCTCAGAGCTTCTGGAAACACCATATATTTT; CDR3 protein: CASSLRASGNTIYF
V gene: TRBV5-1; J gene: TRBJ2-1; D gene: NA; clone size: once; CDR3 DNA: TGCGCCAGCAGTTTAGAGCGGTGGGATGAGCAGTTCTTC; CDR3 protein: CASSLERWDEQFF
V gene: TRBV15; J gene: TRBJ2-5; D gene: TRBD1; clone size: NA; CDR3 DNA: TGTGCCACCAGCAGTAACAGGGGGACCCAAGAGACCCAGTACTTC; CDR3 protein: CATSSNRGTQETQYF
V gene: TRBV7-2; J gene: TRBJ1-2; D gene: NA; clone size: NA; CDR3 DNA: TGTGCCAGCAGCCAGGCCCCGGGGGACTATGGCTACACCTTC; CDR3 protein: CASSQAPGDYGYTF
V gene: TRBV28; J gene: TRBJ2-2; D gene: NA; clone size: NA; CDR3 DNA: TGTGCCAGCAGTTTAGCGGGGTCGAACACCGGGGAGCTGTTTTTT; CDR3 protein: CASSLAGSNTGELFF
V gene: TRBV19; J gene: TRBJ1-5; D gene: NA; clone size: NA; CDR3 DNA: TGTGCCAGTAGTAGAGGGGATCAGCCCCAGCATTTT; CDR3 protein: CASSRGDQPQHF
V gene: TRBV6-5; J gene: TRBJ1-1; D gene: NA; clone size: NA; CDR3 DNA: TGTGCCAGCAGACTCCACATGAACACTGAAGCTTTCTTT; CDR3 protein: CASRLHMNTEAFF
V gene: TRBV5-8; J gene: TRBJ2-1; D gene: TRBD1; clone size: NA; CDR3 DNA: TGTGCCAGCAGTAGACAGGGGGTCTACAATGAGCAGTTCTTC; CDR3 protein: CASSRQGVYNEQFF
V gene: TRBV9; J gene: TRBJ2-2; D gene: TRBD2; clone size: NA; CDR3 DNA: TGTGCCAGCAGCGTCCACCACGGACTAGCGGACATCACCGGGGAGCTGTTTTTT; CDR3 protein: CASSVHHGLADITGELFF
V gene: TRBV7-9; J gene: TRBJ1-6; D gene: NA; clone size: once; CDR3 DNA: TGTGCCAGCACAAGGGGGGGTTCACCCCTCCACTTT; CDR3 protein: CASTRGGSPLHF
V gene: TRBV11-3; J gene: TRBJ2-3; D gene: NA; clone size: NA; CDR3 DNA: TGTGCCAGCAGCTTAAGGTCGTATACGCAGTATTTT; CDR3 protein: CASSLRSYTQYF
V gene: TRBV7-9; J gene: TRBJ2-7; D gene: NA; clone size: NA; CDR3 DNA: TGTGCCAGCAGCTTAGAACACGAGCAGTACTTC; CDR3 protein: CASSLEHEQYF